This T cell receptor (beta chain) comes out of a study of technical replicates of blood from several donors (dated by TCRdb to the late 2010s). The CDR3 numbers 14 residues from cysteine through phenylalanine. Of the read, only the CDR3 DNA is kept; its 42 bases are in frame from base 1. The germline V gene encodes CDR1 LNHNV and CDR2 YYDKDF (reference sequence). At the junction V is shortened by 1 base and J by 7 bases, with 8 bases in between. Libraries were prepared through the immunoSEQ multiplex PCR assay. Drawn from immuneACCESS, this table holds only the in-frame rearrangements with V and J called that TCRdb kept. Clones are partly lost; checked studies trace under half to an unresolved V gene and leave the rest unexplained. The sample yields 60,000 to 90,000 clones; more than 90% were counted once. Together, the top ten hold approximately 0.39% of the sample. Concerning this clone itself: Its antigen has not been determined. Per-base quality was not reported, and no clone a single base away is much larger than it.

The source material was T cells isolated from PBMCs. This sequence uses TRBV15 and TRBJ2-6, with a weak D call of TRBD2 (6 bases match). The origin of this receptor is a human donor in good health. The nucleotide sequence reads TGTGCCACCAGCAGAGGGAGGGAAGCCAACGTCCTGACTTTC. It translates as CATSRGREANVLTF. With the portions outside the CDR3 filled from the reference TRBV15 and TRBJ2-6 genes, the complete variable region becomes DAMVIQNPRYQVTQFGKPVTLSCSQTLNHNVMYWYQQKSSQAPKLLFHYYDKDFNNEADTPDNFQSRRPNTSFCFLDIRSPGLGDTAMYLCATSRGREANVLTFGAGSRLTVL.